The 31 T cell receptor beta chains given below trace back to one sample, sequenced in a study of beta chain features in type 1 diabetes. The sequenced template was cDNA made from the entire isolated RNA. Assay: immunoSEQ multiplex PCR; the TCRdb copy retains only in-frame clones and omits some. The sample consists of roughly 500,000 clones, roughly 31% of them appearing once. Sequenced sample: naive CD4+ T cells from blood. These receptors all come from a man aged 18 to 29 in good health.

There are a few counts of this clone. J is TRBJ2-1 and V is TRBV25-1; D not certain. CDR3 size: 16 residues. Germline V CDR1 and CDR2: MGHDK, SYGVNS. V dropped 4 bases and J dropped 4 bases, with 17 bases sitting between them. The DNA for the CDR3 is TGTGCCAGCAGTGGCTATCTAGGAGCGAAATACAATGAGCAGTTCTTC. It translates to CASSGYLGAKYNEQFF.

V gene TRBV7-9 combines with J gene TRBJ2-1; D is perhaps TRBD1 or TRBD2 (6 bases each). Germline V gene data show CDR1 as SEHNR and CDR2 as FQNEAQ (reference sequence). The CDR3 covers 15 residues. Trimming shortened V by 4 bases and J by 6 bases, and 16 bases separated the two germline ends. CDR3 protein: CASSSGQPGGNEQFF. The DNA for the CDR3 is TGTGCCAGCAGCTCGGGACAACCCGGGGGCAATGAGCAGTTCTTC.

This clone has more than one count but fewer than ten. The sample holds other DNA sequences that translate to the same CDR3. V gene TRBV7-3 combines with J gene TRBJ2-1, with 11 bases aligning to TRBD2. Per the germline V gene, CDR1 is SGHTA and CDR2 is FQGTGA. The CDR3 runs to 15 residues. After removal of 2 bases from V and 3 bases from J, the junction contained 0 bases not matched to a gene. The CDR3 bases are TGTGCCAGCAGCTTAGGACTAGCGGGCTACAATGAGCAGTTCTTC. This codes for CASSLGLAGYNEQFF.

The V gene is TRBV30, the J gene TRBJ1-1; tentatively, D is TRBD1 (6 bases). Looked up from germline, CDR1 is GTSNPN and CDR2 is SVGIG (reference sequence). This CDR3 contains 15 residues. Trimming stripped 0 bases from V and 2 bases from J, with 13 bases between. The CDR3 spells CAWSVQDRRNTEAFF. The DNA for the CDR3 is TGTGCCTGGAGTGTACAGGACAGAAGAAACACTGAAGCTTTCTTT.

CDR3 residues: CASSPPGLRTDEQFF. The CDR3, as DNA: TGTGCCAGCTCACCACCGGGTCTGAGGACCGATGAGCAGTTCTTC. The rearrangement uses TRBV18 and TRBJ2-1, with D hard to call. The CDR3 is made up of 15 amino acids. The ends were cut back, 0 bases at V and 8 bases at J, with 14 bases in the middle. Germline V gives CDR1 KGHSH, CDR2 LQKENI. The variable domain in full, with the rest retrieved from reference TRBV18 and TRBJ2-1, is NAGVMQNPRHLVRRRGQEARLRCSPMKGHSHVYWYRQLPEEGLKFMVYLQKENIIDESGMPKERFSAEFPKEGPSILRIQQVVRGDSAAYFCASSPPGLRTDEQFFGPGTRLTVL.

There are a few counts of this clone. This rearrangement joins TRBV18 to TRBJ1-2, with 7 bases identical to TRBD1. Germline V gene lookup returns CDR1 KGHSH and CDR2 LQKENI. The CDR3 is made up of 13 amino acids. Trimming at V came to 6 bases and at J to 7 bases, leaving 8 bases not matched to a gene. The CDR3 nucleotides are TGTGCCAGCTCCCCAACAGGGGAGGGTGGCTACACCTTC. Translation: CASSPTGEGGYTF.

This clone was detected a few times. The gene calls are TRBV7-2 and TRBJ2-1; tentatively, D is TRBD2 (5 bases). V shed 6 bases and J shed 5 bases, with 14 bases lying between them. The length of the CDR3 is 14 residues. From germline, CDR1 is SGHTA and CDR2 FQGNSA. This chain's CDR3 is CASREWRPNNEQFF. The CDR3 nucleotides are TGTGCCAGCAGAGAATGGAGGCCCAACAATGAGCAGTTCTTC.

The sample holds a few counts of this clone. The CDR3, as DNA: TGCAGCGCCCGACAGGAGGGCTATGGCTACACCTTC. Translation: CSARQEGYGYTF. The rearrangement joins TRBV29-1 to TRBJ1-2; D might be TRBD1 (6 bases). Germline CDR1 is SQVTM and CDR2 is ANQGSEA. Trimming pared 7 bases from V and 4 bases from J, leaving 13 bases between. CDR3 length: 12 amino acids.

The chain has TRBV5-1 and TRBJ2-2; 7 bases are a match to TRBD1. Losses at the gene ends were 4 bases for V and 7 bases for J; bases not matched to a gene: 10. The CDR3 loop spans 15 amino acids. Germline CDR1 reads SGHRS; CDR2 reads YFSETQ. The CDR3 loop is CASSRDRSWIGELFF. In nucleotides, the CDR3 is TGCGCCAGCAGCCGGGACAGATCTTGGATCGGGGAGCTGTTTTTT.

V usage is TRBV25-1 and J usage is TRBJ2-7; 8 bases are a match to TRBD1. Unmatched junction bases numbered 9, after V lost 6 bases and J lost 5 bases. CDR3 length equals 14 residues. Germline CDR1 reads MGHDK; CDR2 reads SYGVNS. The CDR3 is CASRGGDRGHEQYF. The CDR3 bases are TGTGCCAGCAGAGGCGGAGACAGGGGCCACGAGCAGTACTTC.

The chain carries TRBV30 and TRBJ2-7; 7 nucleotides match TRBD2. V dropped 0 bases and J dropped 3; count of bases not matched to a gene: 8. The germline gives CDR1 GTSNPN, CDR2 SVGIG (reference sequence). This CDR3 is 15 amino acids long. Here the CDR3 DNA reads TGTGCCTGGAGTGTATCCTGGCTAGCGGACTACGAGCAGTACTTC. Amino acids: CAWSVSWLADYEQYF.

This clone was recorded a few times. J is TRBJ2-3 and V is TRBV29-1; the match to TRBD2 covers 7 bases. The ends lost 6 bases at V and 4 bases at J; junction bases unmatched: 4. The CDR3 is made up of 12 amino acids. CDR1 and CDR2 from the germline V gene are SQVTM and ANQGSEA. CDR3 sequence: CSVEGGSDTQYF. CDR3 sequence (DNA): TGCAGCGTGGAGGGAGGGTCAGATACGCAGTATTTT.

The chain carries TRBV29-1 and TRBJ1-1, with D possibly being TRBD1 (6 bases). Germline V gives CDR1 SQVTM, CDR2 ANQGSEA. This CDR3 comprises 15 residues. V was clipped by 3 bases and J by 0 bases, with 14 bases between them. This CDR3 is CSVETDRVMNTEAFF. In DNA form, the CDR3 reads TGCAGCGTTGAGACGGACAGAGTCATGAACACTGAAGCTTTCTTT. Together with reference TRBV29-1 and TRBJ1-1, the CDR3 gives the full variable domain: SAVISQKPSRDICQRGTSLTIQCQVDSQVTMMFWYRQQPGQSLTLIATANQGSEATYESGFVIDKFPISRPNLTFSTLTVSNMSPEDSSIYLCSVETDRVMNTEAFFGQGTRLTVV.

This chain links TRBV20-1 with TRBJ2-3; D is possibly TRBD2 (6 bases). The V gene's germline CDR1 is DFQATT and CDR2 SNEGSKA (reference sequence). This CDR3 is built from 11 residues. Trimming removed 6 bases at V and 6 bases at J, with 10 bases between. The CDR3 protein is CSARDFDTQYF. The CDR3 DNA reads TGCAGTGCAAGGGACTTCGATACGCAGTATTTT.

The J gene is TRBJ2-5, the V gene TRBV11-2, with 8 positions matching TRBD2. The CDR3 has 14 amino acids. Germline lookup yields CDR1 SGHAT and CDR2 FQNNGV. V was clipped by 3 bases and J by 5 bases; unmatched bases: 5. The CDR3 coding sequence is TGTGCCAGCAGCTTTCAAGCGGGAGTGGAGACCCAGTACTTC. Translation gives CASSFQAGVETQYF.

This clone was seen only a few times. The gene calls are TRBV7-9 and TRBJ2-4; 7 nucleotides match TRBD1. Germline V CDR1 and CDR2: SEHNR, FQNEAQ (reference sequence). Unmatched junction bases numbered 4, after V lost 5 bases and J lost 3 bases. The CDR3 sequence is 14 residues long. CDR3 region: CASSIDRVKNIQYF. The CDR3 DNA follows: TGTGCCAGCAGCATCGACAGGGTCAAAAACATTCAGTACTTC. The full variable domain, completed using reference TRBV7-9 and TRBJ2-4, is DTGVSQNPRHKITKRGQNVTFRCDPISEHNRLYWYRQTLGQGPEFLTYFQNEAQLEKSRLLSDRFSAERPKGSFSTLEIQRTEQGDSAMYLCASSIDRVKNIQYFGAGTRLSVL.

Points on this clone: Other DNA sequences from this sample encode an identical CDR3 as well. V and J are TRBV7-3 and TRBJ2-5; 15 positions match TRBD2. CDR3 length equals 15 residues. The V gene end was trimmed by 5 bases and the J gene end by 5 bases; junction bases not matched to a gene: 3. Germline CDR1 is SGHTA and CDR2 is FQGTGA. CDR3 residues: CASSPGLAGGETQYF. The CDR3, as DNA: TGTGCCAGCAGCCCTGGACTAGCGGGAGGGGAGACCCAGTACTTC.

The V call is TRBV5-6, the J call TRBJ2-1; 9 nucleotides align to TRBD2. CDR1 SGHDT and CDR2 YYEEEE come from the germline V gene. This CDR3 is 14 amino acids long. The junction had 7 bases not matched to a gene; V was cut back by 0 bases and J by 12 bases. Written as DNA, the CDR3 is TGTGCCAGCAGCTTGGGGCTAGCGGGGATAAGGCAGTTCTTC. Protein product: CASSLGLAGIRQFF.

This clone was observed a few times. The rearrangement links TRBV2 to TRBJ2-7; a weak D match, TRBD2 (5 bases). CDR3 length: 12 residues. The germline V gene encodes CDR1 SNHLY and CDR2 FYNNEI. Trimming removed 7 bases from V and 5 bases from J, with 12 bases in between. In DNA form, the CDR3 reads TGTGCCAGCAAAAGGGAGAGTGACGAGCAGTACTTC. It translates to CASKRESDEQYF.

Points on this clone: This specimen includes other DNA sequences encoding the same CDR3. The chain combines TRBV9 with TRBJ2-1, with 9 bases fitting TRBD2. J lost 0 bases, V lost 3 bases, and 1 base had no gene match. The germline gives CDR1 SGDLS, CDR2 YYNGEE. The length of the CDR3 is 15 residues. The CDR3 loop is CASSATSGSYNEQFF. The CDR3, as DNA: TGTGCCAGCAGCGCGACTAGCGGCTCCTACAATGAGCAGTTCTTC.

The chain uses TRBV4-1 and TRBJ2-4; D is uncertain. The CDR3 extends over 13 amino acids. In germline, CDR1 is MGHRA, CDR2 YSYEKL. V was shortened by 0 bases and J by 9 bases, with 9 bases between the two germline ends. CDR3 coding DNA: TGCGCCAGCAGCCAAGAAAACTATTCCATTCAGTACTTC. Translation gives CASSQENYSIQYF.

There are a few counts of this clone. The genes are TRBV30 and TRBJ2-1, with TRBD2 identical over 7 bases. CDR1 GTSNPN and CDR2 SVGIG come from the germline V gene (reference sequence). Trimming cost V 4 bases and J 0 bases; bases outside gene matches: 3. The CDR3 is 14 amino acids. The CDR3 coding sequence is TGTGCCTGGAACGGGGGGACCTCCTACAATGAGCAGTTCTTC. Protein sequence: CAWNGGTSYNEQFF.

The CDR3 loop reads CASSAEIEDTQYF. As DNA, the CDR3 is TGTGCCAGCAGTGCCGAGATCGAGGATACGCAGTATTTT. The genes are TRBV2 and TRBJ2-3; D remains ambiguous. This CDR3 comprises 13 residues. The V end lost 4 bases, the J end lost 6 bases, and 11 bases lay between the germline ends. From germline, CDR1 is SNHLY and CDR2 FYNNEI.

J is TRBJ2-7 and V is TRBV14; possibly TRBD1 for D (5 bases). The CDR3 sequence is 16 residues long. Trimming stripped 2 bases from V and 7 bases from J, with 21 bases between. Germline V CDR1 and CDR2: SGHDN, FVKESK. The DNA for the CDR3 is TGTGCCAGCAGCCAAATAGGGGATTCACCGAGAGAAGAGCAGTACTTC. Its translation: CASSQIGDSPREEQYF.

CDR3 sequence reads: CSAGRGPLEKLFF. CDR3 sequence (DNA): TGCAGCGCCGGTCGTGGACCGCTCGAAAAACTGTTTTTT. The genes are TRBV29-1 and TRBJ1-4; no definite D call. Germline V gives CDR1 SQVTM, CDR2 ANQGSEA. Trimming stripped 7 bases from V and 8 bases from J, with 17 bases between. The length of the CDR3 is 13 residues. Drawing the rest from reference TRBV29-1 and TRBJ1-4, the complete variable domain is SAVISQKPSRDICQRGTSLTIQCQVDSQVTMMFWYRQQPGQSLTLIATANQGSEATYESGFVIDKFPISRPNLTFSTLTVSNMSPEDSSIYLCSAGRGPLEKLFFGSGTQLSVL.

This clone was counted only a few times. The chain uses TRBV9 and TRBJ2-5; 10 positions agree with TRBD2. V was clipped by 4 bases and J by 5 bases; unmatched bases: 11. This CDR3 has 16 amino acids. CDR1 and CDR2 from the germline V gene are SGDLS and YYNGEE. The CDR3 reads CASSSRSGRSRETQYF. As DNA, the CDR3 is TGTGCCAGCAGCTCGCGTAGCGGGAGGTCTCGTGAGACCCAGTACTTC.

Only a few counts were recorded for this clone. The J gene is TRBJ2-7, the V gene TRBV7-9; D is uncertain. Germline lookup yields CDR1 SEHNR and CDR2 FQNEAQ (reference sequence). V lost 4 bases and J 6 bases, leaving 7 bases between the germline ends. The CDR3 contains 11 residues. CDR3 residues: CASSSGGEQYF. CDR3 sequence (DNA): TGTGCCAGCAGCTCTGGCGGCGAGCAGTACTTC.

There are a few counts of this clone. The V call is TRBV7-9, the J call TRBJ2-2; D is unclear. The CDR3 spans 14 residues. Per germline, CDR1 SEHNR and CDR2 FQNEAQ (reference sequence). The germline V and J ends were trimmed by 0 bases and 8 bases, with 10 bases remaining between them. CDR3 amino acids: CASSLAGLPGELFF. DNA for the CDR3: TGTGCCAGCAGCTTAGCGGGCCTTCCGGGGGAGCTGTTTTTT.

This chain connects TRBV11-2 to TRBJ2-1, with 8 bases that match TRBD2. This CDR3 is built from 16 residues. Trimming removed 1 base from V and 2 bases from J; junction bases left unmatched: 4. Germline loops: CDR1 SGHAT, CDR2 FQNNGV. CDR3 amino acids: CASSLVGTRAYNEQFF. CDR3 nucleotides: TGTGCCAGCAGCTTAGTGGGGACTAGGGCCTACAATGAGCAGTTCTTC.

This clone appeared once. V usage is TRBV27 and J usage is TRBJ2-1; 10 bases are a match to TRBD2. V was pared by 4 bases and J by 9 bases, with 9 bases of the junction left unmatched. The CDR3 length is 15 residues. CDR1 and CDR2 (germline): MNHEY, SMNVEV (reference sequence). CDR3 loop: CASSYRLAGVFEQFF. CDR3 nucleotide sequence: TGTGCCAGCAGTTATCGGCTAGCGGGAGTGTTTGAGCAGTTCTTC.

This clone was seen a few times. The V gene is TRBV5-4, the J gene TRBJ2-3; TRBD2 matches at 7 bases. The CDR3 has 16 residues. Germline assignment: CDR1 SGHNT and CDR2 YYREEE (reference sequence). Trimming removed 4 bases from V and 0 bases from J; junction bases left unmatched: 8. The chain's CDR3 is CASSKQGLSSTDTQYF. The DNA for the CDR3 is TGTGCCAGCAGCAAGCAGGGACTAAGCAGCACAGATACGCAGTATTTT.